These 17 T cell receptor beta chains share one sample of origin, sequenced in a study of shared clonotypes between healthy human individuals. Positive CCR7 selection of CD45RO-negative cells yielded the naive CD8 cells, and terminally differentiated effector memory CD45RA+ cells were excluded. Here immunoSEQ multiplex PCR was the method, and the copy in TCRdb shows in-frame clones only, minus some. Of 800,000 or so clones in the sample, just over 95% were seen once. Sequenced material: naive CD8+ T cells sorted from blood. Source of these receptors: a man younger than 40 in good health.

This clone came up once. The chain joins TRBV19 to TRBJ2-7; no firm D call. Trimming shortened V by 3 bases and J by 0 bases, and 6 bases separated the two germline ends. The CDR3 consists of 13 residues. Per germline, CDR1 LNHDA and CDR2 SQIVND (reference sequence). This CDR3 reads CASSMSYSYEQYF. The CDR3 nucleotides read TGTGCCAGTAGTATGTCCTACTCCTACGAGCAGTACTTC.

This chain joins TRBV19 and TRBJ2-1; 13 nucleotides line up with TRBD2. The CDR3 contains 15 residues. Germline loops: CDR1 LNHDA, CDR2 SQIVND (reference sequence). V shed 6 bases and J 7 bases; nucleotides not matched to a gene: 6. The CDR3 region has the DNA TGTGCCAGTAGAATGTGGACTAGCGGGAGAAATGAGCAGTTCTTC. This translates into CASRMWTSGRNEQFF.

Of note for this clone: At one end the junction does not follow the germline gene, possibly because of a read error. This chain joins TRBV29-1 and TRBJ2-3, with 7 bases matching TRBD1. The V gene's germline CDR1 is SQVTM and CDR2 ANQGSEA. This CDR3 has 10 residues. CDR3 loop: CSVEYGTVHF. CDR3 coding DNA: TGCAGCGTTGAGTACGGGACAGTTCATTTT.

The chain recombines TRBV27 with TRBJ2-2; D unclear. The germline V gene encodes CDR1 MNHEY and CDR2 SMNVEV (reference sequence). V was cut by 5 bases and J by 7 bases, with 14 bases left in between. The CDR3 extends over 14 amino acids. For the CDR3, the DNA is TGTGCCAGCAGTCAATGGGTGGGAAGCGGGGAGCTGTTTTTT. Amino acids: CASSQWVGSGELFF.

The V gene is TRBV7-9, the J gene TRBJ2-3; perhaps D is TRBD1 or TRBD2 (5 bases each). This CDR3 has 15 amino acids. Between the trimmed V and J ends, which lost 5 bases and 3 bases, there was a span of 15 bases. Germline V gene sequence: CDR1 SEHNR, CDR2 FQNEAQ (reference sequence). The CDR3 is CASSPGTAGTDTQYF. The CDR3 region has the DNA TGTGCCAGCAGCCCCGGGACGGCCGGAACAGATACGCAGTATTTT.

The chain employs TRBV10-2 and TRBJ2-1; no firm D call. CDR3 size: 13 residues. V lost 5 bases and J 4 bases, leaving 9 bases between the germline ends. From germline, CDR1 is WSHSY and CDR2 SAAADI. The CDR3 bases are TGCGCCAGCAGTCACGGCGGTTACAATGAGCAGTTCTTC. This codes for CASSHGGYNEQFF.

This sequence joins TRBV5-1 and TRBJ2-5; D is perhaps TRBD1 or TRBD2 (6 bases each). This CDR3 has 17 amino acids. Germline V gene data show CDR1 as SGHRS and CDR2 as YFSETQ. Trimming took 3 bases from V and 2 from J, leaving 20 bases between them. The CDR3, as DNA: TGCGCCAGCAGCTCAAAGGGGGACTCTCGACTACAAGAGACCCAGTACTTC. Protein sequence: CASSSKGDSRLQETQYF. Together with reference TRBV5-1 and TRBJ2-5, the CDR3 gives the full variable domain: KAGVTQTPRYLIKTRGQQVTLSCSPISGHRSVSWYQQTPGQGLQFLFEYFSETQRNKGNFPGRFSGRQFSNSRSEMNVSTLELGDSALYLCASSSKGDSRLQETQYFGPGTRLLVL.

This chain joins TRBV7-9 and TRBJ2-7; 9 positions agree with TRBD1. Unmatched junction bases numbered 8, after V lost 6 bases and J lost 2 bases. The length of the CDR3 is 15 residues. Germline CDR1 and CDR2: SEHNR and FQNEAQ (reference sequence). CDR3 sequence (DNA): TGTGCCAGCAGTTGGCCGGGACAGGGAGCCTACGAGCAGTACTTC. The encoded protein is CASSWPGQGAYEQYF.

The CDR3 here is CASSLLAGTSYEQYF. Here the CDR3 DNA reads TGTGCCAGCAGCTTATTAGCGGGAACCTCCTACGAGCAGTACTTC. This chain joins TRBV7-9 and TRBJ2-7; 8 bases map to TRBD2. Per germline, CDR1 SEHNR and CDR2 FQNEAQ (reference sequence). The ends lost 2 bases at V and 0 bases at J; junction bases unmatched: 3. The CDR3 is made up of 15 amino acids.

The chain uses TRBV6-5 and TRBJ2-7; 7 bases line up with TRBD2. The CDR3 has 11 amino acids. Losses at the gene ends were 11 bases for V and 6 bases for J; bases not matched to a gene: 7. Germline-derived CDR1 and CDR2 are MNHEY and SVGAGI. The DNA of the CDR3 is TGTGCCGCGGGGGTAGCCCGCGAGCAGTACTTC. Its translation is CAAGVAREQYF.

On this clone itself: The same CDR3 also results from other DNA sequences found in this sample. This CDR3 is CASSAWDSTDTQYF. The CDR3 nucleotides read TGTGCCAGCAGCGCCTGGGATAGCACAGATACGCAGTATTTT. The chain carries TRBV9 and TRBJ2-3; D not resolved. CDR1 SGDLS and CDR2 YYNGEE come from the germline V gene. Trimming shortened V by 3 bases and J by 0 bases, and 8 bases separated the two germline ends. The CDR3 runs 14 residues.

This chain's CDR3 is CASSLRGRPSYEQYF. CDR3 sequence (DNA): TGTGCCAGCAGTTTAAGGGGGAGGCCGTCCTACGAGCAGTACTTC. This chain uses TRBV28 with TRBJ2-7; D may match TRBD1 or TRBD2 (6 bases each). The CDR3 is 15 amino acids. From germline, CDR1 is MDHEN and CDR2 SYDVKM. V was shortened by 2 bases and J by 1 base, with 12 bases between the two germline ends.

The chain carries TRBV7-6 and TRBJ2-1, with D unclear. V was clipped by 0 bases and J by 7 bases, with 7 bases between them. Per the germline V gene, CDR1 is SGHVS and CDR2 is FNYEAQ. This CDR3 comprises 13 residues. CDR3 sequence (DNA): TGTGCCAGCAGCTTAGCCGCGGTGAATGAGCAGTTCTTC. Its translation is CASSLAAVNEQFF.

The chain employs TRBV7-9 and TRBJ2-7; a possible D gene is TRBD2 (5 bases). This CDR3 has 17 amino acids. Trimming left V 4 bases short and J 4 bases short, with 23 bases between. Germline V gene sequence: CDR1 SEHNR, CDR2 FQNEAQ (reference sequence). As DNA, the CDR3 is TGTGCCAGCAGCTCCCCGGTTTTTACTGGGAGTGAGTACGAGCAGTACTTC. Its protein product is CASSSPVFTGSEYEQYF.

The chain recombines TRBV15 with TRBJ2-3, with 7 bases lining up with TRBD1. Germline V gives CDR1 LNHNV, CDR2 YYDKDF (reference sequence). Trimming removed 0 bases from V and 3 bases from J; junction bases left unmatched: 9. CDR3 size: 17 residues. This CDR3 is CATSREGAGGRTDTQYF. CDR3 sequence (DNA): TGTGCCACCAGCAGAGAGGGGGCAGGGGGACGAACAGATACGCAGTATTTT.

The gene calls are TRBV7-9 and TRBJ2-7; 7 bases map to TRBD1. The V gene's germline CDR1 is SEHNR and CDR2 FQNEAQ (reference sequence). CDR3 length: 14 residues. V trimming: 6 bases; J trimming: 3 bases; junction bases outside the gene matches: 8. The CDR3 is CASSRRQGGYEQYF. In DNA form, the CDR3 reads TGTGCCAGCAGTCGTAGACAGGGCGGCTACGAGCAGTACTTC.

The genes are TRBV29-1 and TRBJ2-3; D possibly corresponds to TRBD1 (6 bases). V lost 4 bases, J lost 2 bases, and 10 bases lay in between. Germline-derived CDR1 and CDR2 are SQVTM and ANQGSEA. This CDR3 has 13 amino acids. The CDR3 bases are TGCAGCGTTGTGGGGGCCCACACAGATACGCAGTATTTT. Protein product: CSVVGAHTDTQYF.